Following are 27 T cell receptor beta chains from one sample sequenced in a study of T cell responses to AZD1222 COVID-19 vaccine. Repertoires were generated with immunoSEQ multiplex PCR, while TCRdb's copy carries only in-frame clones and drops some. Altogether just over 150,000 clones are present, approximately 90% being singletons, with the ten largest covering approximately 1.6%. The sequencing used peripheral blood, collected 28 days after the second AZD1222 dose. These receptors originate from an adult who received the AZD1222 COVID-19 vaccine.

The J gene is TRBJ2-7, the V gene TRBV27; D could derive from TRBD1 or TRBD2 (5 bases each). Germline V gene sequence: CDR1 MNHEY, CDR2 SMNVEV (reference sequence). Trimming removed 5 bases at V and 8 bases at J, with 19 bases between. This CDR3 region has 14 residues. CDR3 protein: CASSTYQGSGKQYF. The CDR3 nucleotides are TGTGCCAGCAGTACGTATCAGGGATCGGGGAAGCAGTACTTC.

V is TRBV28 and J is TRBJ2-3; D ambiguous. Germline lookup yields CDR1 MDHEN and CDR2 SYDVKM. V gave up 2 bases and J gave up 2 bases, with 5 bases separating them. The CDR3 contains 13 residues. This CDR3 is CASSLGNTDTQYF. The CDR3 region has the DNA TGTGCCAGCAGTTTAGGAAACACAGATACGCAGTATTTT.

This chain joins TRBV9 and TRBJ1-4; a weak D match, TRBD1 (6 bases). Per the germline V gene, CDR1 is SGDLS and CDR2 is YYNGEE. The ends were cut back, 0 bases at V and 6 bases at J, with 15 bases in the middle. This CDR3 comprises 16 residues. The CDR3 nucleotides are TGTGCCAGCAGCGTAGGGGACGCAGGGGACTATGAAAAACTGTTTTTT. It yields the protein CASSVGDAGDYEKLFF.

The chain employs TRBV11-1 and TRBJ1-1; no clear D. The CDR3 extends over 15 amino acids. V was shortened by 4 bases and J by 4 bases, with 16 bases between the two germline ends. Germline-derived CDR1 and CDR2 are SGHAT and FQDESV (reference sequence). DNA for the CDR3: TGTGCCAGCAGCTGGGAGCAGGTCCTTGGCACTGAAGCTTTCTTT. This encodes CASSWEQVLGTEAFF.

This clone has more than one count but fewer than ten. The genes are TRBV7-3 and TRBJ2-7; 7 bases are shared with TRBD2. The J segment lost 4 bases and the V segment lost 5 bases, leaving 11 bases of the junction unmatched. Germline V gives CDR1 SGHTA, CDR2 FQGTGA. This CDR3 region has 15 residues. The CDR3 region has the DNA TGTGCCAGCAGCCCTACGCCGGGACTACCATACGAGCAGTACTTC. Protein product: CASSPTPGLPYEQYF.

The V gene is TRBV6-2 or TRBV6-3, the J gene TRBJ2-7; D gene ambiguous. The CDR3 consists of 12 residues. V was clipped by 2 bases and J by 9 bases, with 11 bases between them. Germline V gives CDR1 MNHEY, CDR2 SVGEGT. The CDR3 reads CASSYPDVRQYF. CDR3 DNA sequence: TGTGCCAGCAGTTACCCTGACGTTCGGCAGTACTTC.

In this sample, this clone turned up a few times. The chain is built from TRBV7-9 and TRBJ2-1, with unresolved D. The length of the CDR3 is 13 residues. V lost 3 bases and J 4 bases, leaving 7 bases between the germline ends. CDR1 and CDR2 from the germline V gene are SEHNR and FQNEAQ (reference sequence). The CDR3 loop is CASSFYSYNEQFF. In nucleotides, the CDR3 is TGTGCCAGCAGCTTTTACTCGTACAATGAGCAGTTCTTC.

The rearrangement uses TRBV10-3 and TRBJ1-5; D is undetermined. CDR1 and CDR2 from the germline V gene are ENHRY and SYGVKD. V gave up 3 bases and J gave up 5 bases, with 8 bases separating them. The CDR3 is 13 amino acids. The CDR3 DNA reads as TGTGCCATCAGTGATATGGGGTATCAGCCCCAGCATTTT. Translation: CAISDMGYQPQHF.

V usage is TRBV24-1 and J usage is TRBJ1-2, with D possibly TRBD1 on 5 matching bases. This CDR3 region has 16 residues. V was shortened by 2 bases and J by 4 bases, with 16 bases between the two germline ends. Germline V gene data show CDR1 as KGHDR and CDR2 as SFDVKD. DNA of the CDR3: TGTGCCACCAGTGATTCGGCAGGGCTTAGGGTCTATGGCTACACCTTC. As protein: CATSDSAGLRVYGYTF.

CDR3 residues: CSASRQGVDYGYTF. CDR3 DNA: TGCAGTGCTAGTCGACAGGGGGTGGACTATGGCTACACCTTC. This sequence joins TRBV20-1 and TRBJ1-2, with TRBD1 matching 9 bases. The length of the CDR3 is 14 residues. CDR1 and CDR2 from the germline V gene are DFQATT and SNEGSKA (reference sequence). V was clipped by 3 bases and J by 3 bases; unmatched bases: 5.

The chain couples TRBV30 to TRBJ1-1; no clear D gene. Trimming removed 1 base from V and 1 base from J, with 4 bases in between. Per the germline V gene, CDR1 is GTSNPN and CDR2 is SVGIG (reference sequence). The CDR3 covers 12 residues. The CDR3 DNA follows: TGTGCCTGGAGTGCCCAGAACACTGAAGCTTTCTTT. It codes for CAWSAQNTEAFF.

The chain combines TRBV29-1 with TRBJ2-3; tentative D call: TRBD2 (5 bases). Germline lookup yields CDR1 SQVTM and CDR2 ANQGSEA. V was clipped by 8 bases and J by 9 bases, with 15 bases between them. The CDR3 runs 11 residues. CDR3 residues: CSSRGADTQYF. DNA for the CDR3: TGCAGCTCCCGGGGAGCGGACACGCAGTATTTT.

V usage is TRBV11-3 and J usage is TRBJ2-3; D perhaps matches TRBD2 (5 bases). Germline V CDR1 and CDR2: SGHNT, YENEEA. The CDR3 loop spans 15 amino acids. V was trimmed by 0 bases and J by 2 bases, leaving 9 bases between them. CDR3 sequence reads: CASSLDGSSTDTQYF. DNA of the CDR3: TGTGCCAGCAGCTTAGATGGGAGCTCCACAGATACGCAGTATTTT. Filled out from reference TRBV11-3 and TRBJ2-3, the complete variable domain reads EAGVVQSPRYKIIEKKQPVAFWCNPISGHNTLYWYLQNLGQGPELLIRYENEEAVDDSQLPKDRFSAERLKGVDSTLKIQPAELGDSAVYLCASSLDGSSTDTQYFGPGTRLTVL.

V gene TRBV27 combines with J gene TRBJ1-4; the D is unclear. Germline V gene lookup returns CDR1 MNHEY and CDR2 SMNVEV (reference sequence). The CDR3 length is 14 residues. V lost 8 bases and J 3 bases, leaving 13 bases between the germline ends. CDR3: CASAYRGANEKLFF. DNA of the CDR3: TGTGCCAGCGCGTACAGAGGAGCTAATGAAAAACTGTTTTTT.

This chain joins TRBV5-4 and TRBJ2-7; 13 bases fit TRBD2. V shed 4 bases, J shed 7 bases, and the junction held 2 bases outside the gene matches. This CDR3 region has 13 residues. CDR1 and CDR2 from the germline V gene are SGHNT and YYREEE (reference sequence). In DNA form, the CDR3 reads TGTGCCAGCAGCGTGGGACTAGCGGGAGAGCAGTACTTC. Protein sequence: CASSVGLAGEQYF.

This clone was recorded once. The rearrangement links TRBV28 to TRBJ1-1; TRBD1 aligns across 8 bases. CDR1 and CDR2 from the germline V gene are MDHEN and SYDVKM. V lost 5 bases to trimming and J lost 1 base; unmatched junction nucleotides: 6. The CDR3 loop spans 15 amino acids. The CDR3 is CASSIAGTGNTEAFF. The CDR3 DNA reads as TGTGCCAGCAGTATTGCCGGGACAGGGAACACTGAAGCTTTCTTT.

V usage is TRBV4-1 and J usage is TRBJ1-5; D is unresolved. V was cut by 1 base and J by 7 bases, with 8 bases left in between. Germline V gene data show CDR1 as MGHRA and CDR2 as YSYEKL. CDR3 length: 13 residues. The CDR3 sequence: CASSQGGNQPQHF. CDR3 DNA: TGCGCCAGCAGCCAAGGCGGTAACCAGCCCCAGCATTTT.

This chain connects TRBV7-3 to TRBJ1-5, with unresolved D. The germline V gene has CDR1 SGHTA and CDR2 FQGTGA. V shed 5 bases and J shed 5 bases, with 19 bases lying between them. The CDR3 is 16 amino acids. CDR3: CASSLRVGFIDQPQHF. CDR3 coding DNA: TGTGCCAGCAGCCTCCGCGTGGGATTTATCGATCAGCCCCAGCATTTT.

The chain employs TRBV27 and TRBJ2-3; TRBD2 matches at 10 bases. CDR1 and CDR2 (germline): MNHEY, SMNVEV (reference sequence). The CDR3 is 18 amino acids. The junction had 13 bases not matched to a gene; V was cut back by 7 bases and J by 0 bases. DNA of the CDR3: TGTGCCAGCACTAGCGGGGGCGGTCCTTCCACTAGCACAGATACGCAGTATTTT. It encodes CASTSGGGPSTSTDTQYF.

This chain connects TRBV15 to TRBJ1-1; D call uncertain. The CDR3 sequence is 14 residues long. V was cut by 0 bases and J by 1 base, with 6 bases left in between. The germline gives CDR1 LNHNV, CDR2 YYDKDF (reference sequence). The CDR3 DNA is TGTGCCACCAGCAGAGATATGGGGAACACTGAAGCTTTCTTT. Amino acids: CATSRDMGNTEAFF.

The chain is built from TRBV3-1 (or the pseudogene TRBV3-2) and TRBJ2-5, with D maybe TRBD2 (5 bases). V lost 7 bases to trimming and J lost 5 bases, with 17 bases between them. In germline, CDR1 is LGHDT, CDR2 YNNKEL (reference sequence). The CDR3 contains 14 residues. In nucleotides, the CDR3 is TGTGCCAGCACAGAGGGCTGGGCGACGGAGACCCAGTACTTC. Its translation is CASTEGWATETQYF.

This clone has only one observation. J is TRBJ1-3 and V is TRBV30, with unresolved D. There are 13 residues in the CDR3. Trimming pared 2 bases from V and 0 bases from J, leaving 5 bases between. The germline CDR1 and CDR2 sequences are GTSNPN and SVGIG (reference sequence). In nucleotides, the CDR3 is TGTGCCTGGAGTACGGCCTCTGGAAACACCATATATTTT. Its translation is CAWSTASGNTIYF.

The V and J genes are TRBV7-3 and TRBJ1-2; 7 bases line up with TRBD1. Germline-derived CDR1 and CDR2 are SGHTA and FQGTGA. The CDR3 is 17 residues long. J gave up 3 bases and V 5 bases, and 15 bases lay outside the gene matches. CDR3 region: CASSAYDYLRGDYGYTF. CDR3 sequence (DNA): TGTGCCAGCAGCGCCTATGATTACCTCAGGGGGGACTATGGCTACACCTTC.

The CDR3, as DNA: TGTGCCAGCTCACAAAGGGCAGCAAAACTGAACACTGAAGCTTTCTTT. Its translation: CASSQRAAKLNTEAFF. J is TRBJ1-1 and V is TRBV18; D not certain. This CDR3 spans 16 amino acids. The germline V gene encodes CDR1 KGHSH and CDR2 LQKENI. The V end lost 4 bases, the J end lost 0 bases, and 15 bases lay between the germline ends. Using reference TRBV18 and TRBJ1-1 for the parts outside the CDR3, the full variable domain is NAGVMQNPRHLVRRRGQEARLRCSPMKGHSHVYWYRQLPEEGLKFMVYLQKENIIDESGMPKERFSAEFPKEGPSILRIQQVVRGDSAAYFCASSQRAAKLNTEAFFGQGTRLTVV.

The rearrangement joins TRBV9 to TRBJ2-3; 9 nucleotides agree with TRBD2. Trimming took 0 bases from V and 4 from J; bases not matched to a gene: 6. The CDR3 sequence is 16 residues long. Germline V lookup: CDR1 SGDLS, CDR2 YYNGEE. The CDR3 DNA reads TGTGCCAGCAGCGTAGCTTTGCGGGAGGGGGCAGATACGCAGTATTTT. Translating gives CASSVALREGADTQYF.

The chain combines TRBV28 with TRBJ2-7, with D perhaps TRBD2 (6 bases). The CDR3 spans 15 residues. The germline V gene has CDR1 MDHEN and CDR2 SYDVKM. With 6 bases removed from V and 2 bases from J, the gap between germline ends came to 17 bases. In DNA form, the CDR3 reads TGTGCCAGCAGCTCACCGGGAGTTTTCCCCTACGAGCAGTACTTC. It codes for CASSSPGVFPYEQYF.

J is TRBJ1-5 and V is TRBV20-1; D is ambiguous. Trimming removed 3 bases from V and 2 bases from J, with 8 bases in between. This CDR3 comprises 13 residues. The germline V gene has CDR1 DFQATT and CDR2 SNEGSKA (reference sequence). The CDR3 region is CSASNVGNQPQHF. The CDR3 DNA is TGCAGTGCTAGTAACGTTGGCAATCAGCCCCAGCATTTT.